Below are 24 T cell receptor beta chains sequenced from a single sample in a study of T cells in tuberculosis. Sequencing used immunoSEQ multiplex PCR; TCRdb keeps in-frame clones, though not all of them. The table shows about 43,000 clones, with around 94% occurring only once. Sequencing used PBMCs. The receptor set was obtained from a donor under 30 with latent tuberculosis or without tuberculosis infection. Some clones in this sample may be carry-over from other donors' samples.

CDR3 sequence reads: CASSPTGYSNQPQHF. The CDR3 DNA is TGTGCCAGCAGCCCGACAGGTTATAGCAATCAGCCCCAGCATTTT. This chain connects TRBV6-5 to TRBJ1-5; a weak D match, TRBD1 (6 bases). The CDR3 has 15 residues. V was cut by 6 bases and J by 0 bases, with 12 bases left in between. Germline CDR1 and CDR2: MNHEY and SVGAGI.

The genes are TRBV5-1 and TRBJ2-2; tentative D call: TRBD2 (5 bases). Germline values: CDR1 SGHRS, CDR2 YFSETQ. This CDR3 comprises 17 residues. V lost 0 bases to trimming and J lost 6 bases, with 18 bases between them. In nucleotides, the CDR3 is TGCGCCAGCAGCTTGGACCTTGGGAGTCGGTTCGCCGGGGAGCTGTTTTTT. Translation gives CASSLDLGSRFAGELFF.

V usage is TRBV7-2 and J usage is TRBJ1-1; 10 bases map to TRBD1. Germline V gives CDR1 SGHTA, CDR2 FQGNSA. This CDR3 region has 15 residues. Germline trimming cut 5 bases from V and 5 bases from J; bases unmatched to any gene: 8. Here the CDR3 reads CASSPRQGAGTEAFF. The CDR3 nucleotides read TGTGCCAGCAGCCCCCGACAGGGGGCGGGAACTGAAGCTTTCTTT. The variable domain in full, with the rest retrieved from reference TRBV7-2 and TRBJ1-1, is GAGVSQSPSNKVTEKGKDVELRCDPISGHTALYWYRQSLGQGLEFLIYFQGNSAPDKSGLPSDRFSAERTGGSVSTLTIQRTQQEDSAVYLCASSPRQGAGTEAFFGQGTRLTVV.

V and J are TRBV7-9 and TRBJ1-1; 7 positions match TRBD1. In germline, CDR1 is SEHNR, CDR2 FQNEAQ (reference sequence). V shed 6 bases and J 14 bases; nucleotides not matched to a gene: 12. The CDR3 has 12 amino acids. CDR3 sequence reads: CASSQTGDPGFF. The CDR3 DNA sequence: TGTGCCAGCAGTCAAACAGGGGACCCGGGGTTCTTT.

This rearrangement joins TRBV5-4 to TRBJ2-5; TRBD2 matches 11 bases. Unmatched junction bases numbered 5, after V lost 4 bases and J lost 0 bases. Germline CDR1 and CDR2: SGHNT and YYREEE (reference sequence). The CDR3 is 16 residues long. In DNA, the CDR3 is TGTGCCAGCAGCCTACCGGGACTAGCGGACCAAGAGACCCAGTACTTC. It specifies CASSLPGLADQETQYF.

The chain joins TRBV11-1 to TRBJ2-7, with D tentatively TRBD2 (6 bases). The CDR3 consists of 15 residues. The V gene lost 2 bases and the J gene lost 3 bases, with 14 bases spanning the gap. The germline CDR1 and CDR2 sequences are SGHAT and FQDESV (reference sequence). The CDR3 is CASSLKSEGGYEQYF. CDR3 DNA sequence: TGTGCCAGCAGCTTAAAGTCGGAGGGAGGCTACGAGCAGTACTTC. Full variable domain (rest looked up from reference TRBV11-1 and TRBJ2-7): EAEVAQSPRYKITEKSQAVAFWCDPISGHATLYWYRQILGQGPELLVQFQDESVVDDSQLPKDRFSAERLKGVDSTLKIQPAELGDSAMYLCASSLKSEGGYEQYFGPGTRLTVT.

The chain employs TRBV5-1 and TRBJ2-1, with 14 bases aligning to TRBD2. The CDR3 is 17 amino acids. Germline V gene lookup returns CDR1 SGHRS and CDR2 YFSETQ. The V and J ends lost 1 base and 7 bases, in that order; junction bases with no gene match: 7. In DNA form, the CDR3 reads TGCGCCAGCAGCTTGAGACTAGCGGGAGGGCCGGGGAATGAGCAGTTCTTC. The encoded protein is CASSLRLAGGPGNEQFF.

V gene TRBV5-6 combines with J gene TRBJ2-3; D is possibly TRBD2 (6 bases). Trimming left V 4 bases short and J 1 base short, with 10 bases between. Germline CDR1 SGHDT, CDR2 YYEEEE. The CDR3 runs to 14 residues. DNA for the CDR3: TGTGCCAGCAGCCCGGGACTCGGCACAGATACGCAGTATTTT. The encoded protein is CASSPGLGTDTQYF.

V gene TRBV10-3 combines with J gene TRBJ2-2; a weak D match, TRBD2 (5 bases). Germline CDR1 ENHRY, CDR2 SYGVKD. The CDR3 is 15 amino acids. The V end lost 10 bases, the J end lost 4 bases, and 19 bases lay between the germline ends. The DNA for the CDR3 is TGTGCCACTACTTCAGGCACTGGGAGCACCGGGGAGCTGTTTTTT. It translates to CATTSGTGSTGELFF.

This clone has a single count. The V and J genes are TRBV6-5 and TRBJ2-7, with 8 bases lining up with TRBD2. CDR1 MNHEY and CDR2 SVGAGI come from the germline V gene. There are 14 residues in the CDR3. V trimming: 6 bases; J trimming: 2 bases; junction bases outside the gene matches: 6. CDR3 sequence: CASRFLAGTYEQYF. CDR3 in DNA: TGTGCCAGCAGGTTTTTAGCGGGAACCTACGAGCAGTACTTC.

CDR3 nucleotides: TGTGCCAGCAGAGAGTCCGCCTCAGGGGGCTGGACTGAAGCTTTCTTT. Its protein is CASRESASGGWTEAFF. This chain uses TRBV6-4 with TRBJ1-1; 8 bases line up with TRBD1. The V gene end was trimmed by 6 bases and the J gene end by 5 bases; junction bases not matched to a gene: 14. Germline V gene sequence: CDR1 MRHNA, CDR2 SNTAGT. This CDR3 has 16 amino acids.

The chain recombines TRBV19 with TRBJ1-5, with no clear D. The CDR3 totals 13 residues. Germline CDR1 and CDR2: LNHDA and SQIVND (reference sequence). V dropped 5 bases and J dropped 5 bases, with 10 bases sitting between them. The CDR3 here is CASSLGRDQPQHF. CDR3 bases: TGTGCCAGTAGTCTAGGGAGGGATCAGCCCCAGCATTTT.

The chain combines TRBV5-4 with TRBJ2-4, with 14 bases lining up with TRBD2. Unmatched junction bases numbered 6, after V lost 4 bases and J lost 6 bases. This CDR3 spans 16 amino acids. Germline CDR1 is SGHNT and CDR2 is YYREEE (reference sequence). CDR3 protein: CASSLGTSGSGNIQYF. CDR3 in DNA: TGTGCCAGCAGCCTCGGGACTAGCGGGAGTGGAAACATTCAGTACTTC. Variable domain in full (rest from reference TRBV5-4 and TRBJ2-4): ETGVTQSPTHLIKTRGQQVTLRCSSQSGHNTVSWYQQALGQGPQFIFQYYREEENGRGNFPPRFSGLQFPNYSSELNVNALELDDSALYLCASSLGTSGSGNIQYFGAGTRLSVL.

The chain is built from TRBV2 and TRBJ2-3, with 8 bases matching TRBD1. V was pared by 9 bases and J by 2 bases, with 4 bases of the junction left unmatched. From germline, CDR1 is SNHLY and CDR2 FYNNEI. The CDR3 is 13 residues long. The CDR3 here is CASGQGSTDTQYF. In DNA form, the CDR3 reads TGTGCCAGTGGACAGGGCTCCACAGATACGCAGTATTTT. The full variable domain, with the rest looked up from reference TRBV2 and TRBJ2-3, is EPEVTQTPSHQVTQMGQEVILRCVPISNHLYFYWYRQILGQKVEFLVSFYNNEISEKSEIFDDQFSVERPDGSNFTLKIRSTKLEDSAMYFCASGQGSTDTQYFGPGTRLTVL.

The chain links TRBV30 to TRBJ2-7; maybe TRBD1 (5 bases). Germline V gene sequence: CDR1 GTSNPN, CDR2 SVGIG (reference sequence). Trimming cost V 1 base and J 4 bases, with 14 bases left between them. The CDR3 runs to 14 residues. CDR3 bases: TGTGCCTGGAGTGGACAGAGTTTACTGTACGAGCAGTACTTC. Encoded protein: CAWSGQSLLYEQYF.

The chain links TRBV2 to TRBJ1-1, with 7 positions matching TRBD1. V gave up 7 bases and J gave up 2 bases; unmatched junction bases: 7. Germline CDR1 is SNHLY and CDR2 is FYNNEI. This CDR3 contains 14 residues. The CDR3 spells CASNPTGLNTEAFF. In nucleotides, the CDR3 is TGTGCCAGCAACCCGACAGGGCTAAACACTGAAGCTTTCTTT.

The V and J genes are TRBV7-9 and TRBJ1-5, with D perhaps TRBD1 (6 bases). V lost 5 bases, J lost 6 bases, and 17 bases lay in between. CDR1 is SEHNR and CDR2 is FQNEAQ in the germline V gene (reference sequence). The CDR3 has 15 residues. The CDR3 protein is CASSPSGRGLQPQHF. CDR3 in DNA: TGTGCCAGCAGCCCATCAGGGCGGGGGCTTCAGCCCCAGCATTTT.

The V call is TRBV4-1, the J call TRBJ2-7; 7 bases match TRBD2. The CDR3 has 16 residues. V was pared by 0 bases and J by 4 bases, with 9 bases of the junction left unmatched. Germline CDR1 and CDR2: MGHRA and YSYEKL. CDR3 protein: CASSQEDRAGIYEQYF. CDR3 sequence (DNA): TGCGCCAGCAGCCAAGAAGATAGAGCGGGAATTTACGAGCAGTACTTC.

This chain uses TRBV30 with TRBJ1-1; TRBD1 matches at 8 bases. The CDR3 length is 12 residues. The J segment lost 7 bases and the V segment lost 3 bases, leaving 4 bases of the junction unmatched. CDR1 and CDR2 from the germline V gene are GTSNPN and SVGIG (reference sequence). CDR3 sequence reads: CAWRQGVGEAFF. CDR3 sequence (DNA): TGTGCCTGGAGACAGGGGGTTGGTGAAGCTTTCTTT.

This clone was seen a single time. V and J are TRBV28 and TRBJ1-2; the match to TRBD1 covers 7 bases. The junction had 10 bases not matched to a gene; V was cut back by 11 bases and J by 1 base. Germline CDR1 reads MDHEN; CDR2 reads SYDVKM. CDR3 length: 14 amino acids. CDR3 protein: CAGQNRGINYGYTF. CDR3 nucleotides: TGTGCCGGACAAAACAGGGGAATTAACTATGGCTACACCTTC.

This clone came up once. V and J are TRBV4-1 and TRBJ2-7, with 7 positions matching TRBD1. J gave up 5 bases and V 5 bases, and 12 bases lay outside the gene matches. Looked up from germline, CDR1 is MGHRA and CDR2 is YSYEKL. The CDR3 consists of 15 residues. CDR3 nucleotides: TGCGCCAGCAGCGAGCAGAGACAGGGAATCGACGAGCAGTACTTC. Encoded protein: CASSEQRQGIDEQYF.

This rearrangement joins TRBV4-3 to TRBJ1-1; TRBD1 might be the D (6 bases). Trimming removed 2 bases at V and 0 bases at J, with 16 bases between. CDR3 size: 17 residues. Germline V gives CDR1 LGHNA, CDR2 YSLEER. CDR3 amino acids: CASSQPSTGNLNTEAFF. Written as DNA, the CDR3 is TGCGCCAGCAGCCAACCTTCTACAGGGAACCTGAACACTGAAGCTTTCTTT.

This chain links TRBV25-1 with TRBJ2-3, with 8 positions matching TRBD2. From germline, CDR1 is MGHDK and CDR2 SYGVNS. This CDR3 contains 17 residues. With 1 base clipped from V and 0 bases from J, the junction kept 6 bases outside the gene matches. DNA of the CDR3: TGTGCCAGCAGTGAATTCTGGGCTAGCGGGAGCACAGATACGCAGTATTTT. Translated, it gives CASSEFWASGSTDTQYF.

The rearrangement links TRBV19 to TRBJ2-2; weak D call: TRBD2 (5 bases). Germline V gene sequence: CDR1 LNHDA, CDR2 SQIVND (reference sequence). With 3 bases removed from V and 1 base from J, the gap between germline ends came to 12 bases. The CDR3 contains 16 residues. The CDR3 sequence: CASSIRWEQNTGELFF. The CDR3 nucleotides read TGTGCCAGTAGTATTCGATGGGAGCAGAACACCGGGGAGCTGTTTTTT.